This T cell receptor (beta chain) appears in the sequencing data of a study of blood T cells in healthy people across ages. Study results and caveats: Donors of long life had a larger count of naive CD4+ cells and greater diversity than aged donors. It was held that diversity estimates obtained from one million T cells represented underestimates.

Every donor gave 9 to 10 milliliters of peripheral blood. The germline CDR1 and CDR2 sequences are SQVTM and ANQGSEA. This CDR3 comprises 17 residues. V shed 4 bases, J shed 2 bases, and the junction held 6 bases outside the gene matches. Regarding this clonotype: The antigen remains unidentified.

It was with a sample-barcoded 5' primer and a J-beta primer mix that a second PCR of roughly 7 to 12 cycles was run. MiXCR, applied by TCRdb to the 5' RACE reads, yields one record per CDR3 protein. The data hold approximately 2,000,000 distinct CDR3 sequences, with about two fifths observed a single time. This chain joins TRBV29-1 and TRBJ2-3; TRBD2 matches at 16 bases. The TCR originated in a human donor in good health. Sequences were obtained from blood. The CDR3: CSVAGTSGGGITDTQYF. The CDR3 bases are TGCAGCGTTGCTGGGACTAGCGGGGGGGGCATCACAGATACGCAGTATTTT.